This T cell receptor beta chain was obtained from a study of cytomegalovirus exposure and HLA in healthy donors (dated by TCRdb to between 2016 and 2019). Background on the whole study: An earlier analysis of roughly 610 of the donors reported about 300 Gb of sequence data and 95 million to 130 million unique TCR beta sequences obtained from approximately 180 million T cells. An early release covering roughly 600 HLA-typed donors comprised approximately 300 gigabases of sequencing data and some 79 million unique TCR sequences. Of the roughly 400 genotyped donors, approximately 83% fell in the genetic ancestry cluster associated with self-reported Caucasian donors. The study was designed to test whether signatures of past pathogen exposure could be identified by cataloging public T cell receptors. Using immunosequencing, the study profiled T cell repertoires from fewer than 850 subjects and related those repertoires to cytomegalovirus serostatus. In addition to the first cohort of approximately 650 subjects, a separate validation cohort of about 120 different subjects was used. To predict cytomegalovirus infection status, the study brought together high-throughput TCR immunosequencing, statistical association of individual TCRs with disease status, and machine learning. In a later analysis, previously published TCR beta repertoires from some 640 donors were re-analyzed and high-resolution HLA genotyping was added so that TCR occurrence patterns could be studied. Rather than drawing on any new phenotypic data, the later analysis identified candidate immune exposures from TCR beta sequences and the way those sequences occurred across donors. An earlier analysis of roughly 600 of the donors used high-throughput TCR beta sequencing to judge whether each TCR beta V gene segment behaved as functional or pseudogenic. Donor age, sex, ethnicity and CMV serostatus were compiled alongside the repertoire data. In a later genetic analysis, genome-wide SNP genotypes for about 55% of the roughly 700 donors were used, and that subset was treated as a discovery cohort. All discovery cohort repertoires had been generated using a single sequencing platform. Class I and class II HLA loci were covered by the typing at four-digit resolution. Typing coverage differed by locus: A, B, C, DRB1 and DQB1 were typed in roughly 629-630 donors, DQA1 in about 500, DPA1 in 600 to 610, and DPB1 in 400 to 490. A handful of DR-DQ haplotypes were handled as single units for association and clustering because linkage in the cohort was strong. Among over 350 genotyped donors of the cohort, an average of roughly 240,000 unique TCR beta nucleotide sequences were sequenced per donor, about a sixth of them non-productive. Summary of the overall study and its limitations: Most CMV-associated TCR beta chains appeared to be HLA-restricted in a later analysis, and the HLA associations seemed to be driven largely by CMV exposure. Because HLA typing was missing for some donors at each locus, association tests included only the typed subset. In vitro tests confirmed that a few of the cytomegalovirus-associated TCR beta chains recognize cytomegalovirus antigens. Most TCR sequences were seen in very few donors, while some public TCRs were found in many individuals. Linkage disequilibrium might explain the correlated functional status among segregating V segments, but an unknown experimental factor could not be ruled out. In both the original and validation cohorts, the classifier was reported to diagnose cytomegalovirus status with high specificity and sensitivity. Several of the top co-occurrence clusters appeared to be linked to parvovirus B19, influenza, CMV and Epstein-Barr virus, according to a later analysis. In an earlier analysis of around 500 of the donors, most TCR beta V segments appeared in productive rearrangements about 87% or about 30% of the time, broadly matching IMGT annotations. Only TCR beta chains were sequenced in this cohort, and the absence of alpha or paired-chain data limited detectable features. Immune exposure information for the cohort was limited to CMV serostatus. A further reported finding was that TCR beta sequences accurately predicted the HLA-A and HLA-B alleles for most subjects in the first cohort. The study gave a list of 150 to 200 TCR beta chains associated with cytomegalovirus. Strong co-occurrence of HLA alleles, especially DR and DQ, made assigning TCR associations to individual alleles difficult. Because counts were too low, roughly 16 rarely observed V segments, including chromosome 9 orphons, were left out of the earlier analysis of several hundred of the donors. It was suggested by the authors that the approach could potentially be generalized to other disease states and immunological phenotypes. Some IMGT-functional V segments, including TRBV6-2 and TRBV6-3, could not be told apart with the 87-base-pair reads, so those segments were excluded. A later genetic analysis associated a missense DCLRE1C variant with V-gene and J-gene trimming of TCR beta chains, and an independent cohort replicated the association. A cluster of highly shared sequence variants was judged likely to be a technical artifact of the sequencing pipeline. In a later analysis, HLA-associated TCR beta chains were found to be more clonally expanded and to have lower generation probabilities than equally common non-associated chains. Compared with the 666-donor mean, donors in an Asian-associated ancestry cluster had fewer N-insertions in productive TCRs, according to a later genetic analysis. In a later analysis, the rate of TCR association differed among HLA loci, with DRB1 alleles having the most associated TCRs and HLA-C alleles having the fewest. Presence/absence analyses assumed roughly uniform sequencing depth across donors, an assumption that may not hold. A later analysis associated roughly 17,000 TCR beta sequences with specific HLA alleles at a false discovery rate of 0.05.

The library was prepared using the immunoSEQ multiplex PCR assay. For the multiplex PCR, a mixture combining 60 forward primers for TCR Vbeta segments and 13 reverse primers for TCR Jbeta segments was used. The CDR3 region of rearranged TCR beta genes was amplified from genomic DNA with a multiplex PCR assay. On the Illumina HiSeq System, the amplified TCR beta libraries were sequenced as 87-base-pair reads. The authors' analysis ran thus. A later analysis tallied around 82 million unique TCR beta chains across the 666 repertoires, and about 10 million of those chains were shared by two or more donors. Raw reads were error-corrected and collapsed into unique sequences by a nearest-neighbor algorithm in which closely related sequences were merged to remove PCR and sequencing errors. To assign V, D and J gene segments, CDR3 sequences were aligned to IMGT reference sequences. For a sequence to be retained, a match of at least six nucleotides was required to both a V gene segment and a J gene segment. A rearrangement counted as productive if the CDR3 had no stop codons and remained in frame with V and J, and every other rearrangement counted as non-productive. CDR3 was defined according to IMGT convention as the region running from the second conserved V-encoded cysteine to the conserved J-encoded phenylalanine. Sequences without an unambiguous match to a single V gene segment were excluded from the earlier analysis of a few hundred of the donors. In an earlier analysis of approximately 590 of the donors, a V segment was called functional when productive rearrangements were above 56.7%, and segregating when the standard deviation between donors exceeded 5%. To diagnose cytomegalovirus status from the catalog of TCR beta chain sequences, a statistical classification framework was built. In a later analysis, TCR nucleotide sequences were compared against IMGT/GENE-DB human TR gene sequences so that V and J genes could be assigned. A later analysis assigned CDR3 sequences and most-parsimonious VDJ recombination scenarios with the TCRdist pipeline. In a later analysis, each TCR beta chain was defined by its CDR3 amino acid sequence together with its V-gene family, and reads without a unique V-gene family were excluded. A later analysis removed 500 to 650 highly shared, low-generation-probability nucleotide sequences to deal with suspected cross-contamination and a sequencing artifact. In a later analysis, a clonal expansion index was calculated for each public chain from normalized within-repertoire ranks of inferred template counts. In a later analysis, generation probabilities were computed with a VDJ recombination model fitted to out-of-frame rearrangements, and the resulting probabilities were checked against IGoR. A later analysis scored TCR-TCR, TCR-HLA and TCR-CMV co-occurrence with hypergeometric tests, applying a repertoire-size bias correction to TCR pairs. A later analysis estimated false discovery rates by permuting HLA or CMV assignments 20 times. A later analysis grouped co-occurring TCRs with DBSCAN, adding TCRdist sequence similarity when clustering within HLA-allele-positive subsets. For co-occurrence clustering, repertoires with fewer than 30,000 or more than 120,000 public chains were excluded, along with five repertoires with anomalous nucleotide sharing. TCRdb retrieved this table from immuneACCESS and kept in-frame rearrangements only. Not all clones are present; in checked studies, unresolved V genes account for under half, and no reason is known for the remainder. V, J and clone size are those of that table, while D and trimming were read from the DNA. This sample holds around 99,000 clones; 81% were observed only once. Around 2.3% of the sample belongs to the ten largest clones.

Compared with germline, V lacks 2 bases and J lacks 3 bases; bases without a gene match: 4. Reading the germline V gene (reference sequence) gives CDR1 MNHNY and CDR2 SVGAGI. Reading from cysteine to phenylalanine, the CDR3 counts 15 amino acids. Only CDR3 DNA is held: 45 bases, read in frame from base 1. Worth noting for this clone: Its target antigen remains unknown. Base qualities were left out, and no much larger clone turns up one base away.

The cohort comprised more than 550 healthy bone marrow donors. Cohort members were all nominally healthy when sampled, although unrecorded immune exposures were likely present. The donor was CMV seronegative and was included in the group of hundreds of seronegative cohort members. A peripheral blood sample was provided by each donor, and peripheral blood mononuclear cells were used for TCR beta sequencing. The Qiagen DNeasy Blood Extraction Kit was used to extract genomic DNA from the blood cell samples. This chain joins TRBV6-6 to TRBJ1-2, with 9 middle bases fitting TRBD1. The sequenced sample was PBMCs. The receptor was isolated from a man aged 30 to 39 in good health and CMV-seronegative. Here is the DNA: TGTGCCAGCAGTTACCCGGGACAGGGAGACTATGGCTACACCTTC. Translation gives CASSYPGQGDYGYTF.